These 30 T cell receptor beta chains were sequenced from one sample in a study of blood T cells in healthy people across ages. A J-beta primer mix and a sample-barcoded 5' primer were used in a second PCR of roughly 7 to 12 cycles. One entry per CDR3 protein results from TCRdb running MiXCR on the 5' RACE reads. This table has under 1,000,000 distinct CDR3 sequences, about half appearing once. The sequencing input was blood. All receptors come from a man older than 75 in good health.

The table lists this clonotype with a few counts. The V call is TRBV20-1, the J call TRBJ1-4, with D unresolved. This CDR3 is built from 13 residues. Trimming cost V 3 bases and J 8 bases, with 13 bases left between them. The germline gives CDR1 DFQATT, CDR2 SNEGSKA (reference sequence). The CDR3 reads CSASPGDREKLFF. CDR3 nucleotides: TGCAGTGCTAGTCCCGGGGATCGGGAAAAACTGTTTTTT.

This clonotype was seen more than once but under ten times. This sequence joins TRBV7-9 and TRBJ1-6, with D possibly being TRBD1 (6 bases). V lost 5 bases, J lost 1 base, and 9 bases lay in between. The CDR3 totals 15 residues. The germline V gene has CDR1 SEHNR and CDR2 FQNEAQ (reference sequence). This CDR3 reads CASSPTGSYNSPLHF. The CDR3 bases are TGTGCCAGCAGCCCCACAGGGTCCTATAATTCACCCCTCCACTTT.

The chain joins TRBV20-1 to TRBJ2-7, with TRBD1 matching over 7 bases. The CDR3 runs 15 residues. With 6 bases clipped from V and 1 base from J, the junction kept 12 bases outside the gene matches. Germline CDR1 DFQATT, CDR2 SNEGSKA (reference sequence). CDR3 region: CSAPHRGGRSYEQYF. Here the CDR3 DNA reads TGCAGTGCGCCACACAGGGGTGGGAGATCCTACGAGCAGTACTTC.

This chain uses TRBV27 with TRBJ1-5, with TRBD1 matching over 7 bases. The CDR3 has 13 amino acids. Germline values: CDR1 MNHEY, CDR2 SMNVEV (reference sequence). Germline trimming cut 6 bases from V and 5 bases from J; bases unmatched to any gene: 4. The CDR3 loop is CASRGDRYQPQHF. For the CDR3, the DNA is TGTGCCAGCAGAGGGGACAGATATCAGCCCCAGCATTTT.

This rearrangement joins TRBV27 to TRBJ1-2; the match to TRBD1 covers 7 bases. CDR3 size: 15 residues. In germline, CDR1 is MNHEY, CDR2 SMNVEV (reference sequence). After removal of 5 bases from V and 2 bases from J, the junction contained 8 bases not matched to a gene. DNA of the CDR3: TGTGCCAGCAGTCCGACGGACAGGAAGAACTATGGCTACACCTTC. Translated: CASSPTDRKNYGYTF.

The chain joins TRBV28 to TRBJ2-3, with TRBD2 identical over 7 bases. This CDR3 spans 16 amino acids. The trim removed 4 bases at V and 2 bases at J, leaving 9 bases unmatched. CDR1 and CDR2 (germline): MDHEN, SYDVKM. The CDR3 sequence is CASSSFPAGLTDTQYF. CDR3 DNA: TGTGCCAGCAGTTCCTTTCCAGCGGGGCTCACAGATACGCAGTATTTT.

The chain's CDR3 is CASSSRLSWGANVLTF. DNA for the CDR3: TGTGCCAGCAGCTCACGACTGAGCTGGGGGGCCAACGTCCTGACTTTC. The rearrangement links TRBV7-9 to TRBJ2-6; D not resolved. Germline V gene sequence: CDR1 SEHNR, CDR2 FQNEAQ (reference sequence). This CDR3 has 16 amino acids. V was cut by 4 bases and J by 4 bases, with 14 bases left in between.

Comment on this clonotype: A read error may produce the germline difference seen at one junction end. J is TRBJ2-3 and V is TRBV12-3 or TRBV12-4; the D call may be TRBD1 or TRBD2 (6 bases each). This CDR3 is built from 14 residues. The CDR3 sequence: CASSLARDTDTHYF. As DNA, the CDR3 is TGTGCCAGCAGTTTGGCGCGGGACACAGATACGCATTATTTT.

The count of this clonotype is one. V usage is TRBV29-1 and J usage is TRBJ2-1; 8 nucleotides agree with TRBD1. V shed 0 bases and J 4 bases; nucleotides not matched to a gene: 8. The CDR3 consists of 16 residues. The V gene's germline CDR1 is SQVTM and CDR2 ANQGSEA. As DNA, the CDR3 is TGCAGCGTTGAAGAGGGGACAGGAGAGATATACAATGAGCAGTTCTTC. Residues: CSVEEGTGEIYNEQFF.

This sequence joins TRBV11-2 and TRBJ2-3, with D possibly TRBD1 on 6 matching bases. The length of the CDR3 is 14 residues. Trimming cost V 5 bases and J 5 bases, with 14 bases left between them. The germline V gene has CDR1 SGHAT and CDR2 FQNNGV. CDR3 in DNA: TGTGCCAGCAGCGTGATGGGGGCGAGAGATACGCAGTATTTT. It yields the protein CASSVMGARDTQYF.

The chain employs TRBV25-1 and TRBJ1-1; the D gene is possibly TRBD1 (6 bases). Between the trimmed V and J ends, which lost 8 bases and 5 bases, there was a span of 12 bases. The CDR3 sequence is 12 residues long. Germline assignment: CDR1 MGHDK and CDR2 SYGVNS. CDR3 amino acids: CASRGAYTEAFF. DNA of the CDR3: TGTGCCAGCCGGGGGGCTTATACTGAAGCTTTCTTT.

The J gene is TRBJ2-7, the V gene TRBV7-2, with D perhaps matching TRBD2 (6 bases). Germline-derived CDR1 and CDR2 are SGHTA and FQGNSA. The CDR3 has 19 residues. The germline V and J ends were trimmed by 5 bases and 3 bases, with 29 bases remaining between them. CDR3 DNA: TGTGCCAGCAGCCGAGGCGGGCCACAATCTACTGGGCGGGGCTACGAGCAGTACTTC. Amino acids: CASSRGGPQSTGRGYEQYF. Combining the CDR3 with reference TRBV7-2 and TRBJ2-7 gives the whole variable domain GAGVSQSPSNKVTEKGKDVELRCDPISGHTALYWYRQSLGQGLEFLIYFQGNSAPDKSGLPSDRFSAERTGGSVSTLTIQRTQQEDSAVYLCASSRGGPQSTGRGYEQYFGPGTRLTVT.

V and J are TRBV29-1 and TRBJ2-1; possibly TRBD2 for D (5 bases). The V gene's germline CDR1 is SQVTM and CDR2 ANQGSEA. The V and J ends lost 1 base and 4 bases respectively, with 11 bases between them. The CDR3 extends over 14 amino acids. CDR3 in DNA: TGCAGCGTTGAAGCAAGCGGAAATTACAATGAGCAGTTCTTC. Translation: CSVEASGNYNEQFF.

The chain uses TRBV20-1 and TRBJ1-5; possibly TRBD1 for D (6 bases). CDR3 length: 14 residues. In germline, CDR1 is DFQATT, CDR2 SNEGSKA (reference sequence). The V gene lost 5 bases and the J gene lost 4 bases, with 15 bases spanning the gap. The CDR3 loop is CSAEGGPWNQPQHF. The CDR3 DNA reads TGCAGTGCTGAGGGGGGGCCTTGGAATCAGCCCCAGCATTTT.

V is TRBV9 and J is TRBJ2-3; no definite D call. The germline V gene encodes CDR1 SGDLS and CDR2 YYNGEE. The CDR3 is made up of 17 amino acids. Trimming took off 4 bases at V and 0 bases at J, with 18 bases between the two ends. In DNA form, the CDR3 reads TGTGCCAGCAGCCGATACCCCCGGAGTGCTAGCACAGATACGCAGTATTTT. It yields the protein CASSRYPRSASTDTQYF.

This clonotype was observed once. The chain joins TRBV10-3 to TRBJ2-2, with 12 bases matching TRBD2. Trimming took 6 bases from V and 5 from J; bases not matched to a gene: 4. Looked up from germline, CDR1 is ENHRY and CDR2 is SYGVKD. The CDR3 loop spans 15 amino acids. The CDR3 loop reads CAISDTSGRTGELFF. CDR3 coding DNA: TGTGCCATCAGCGATACTAGCGGGAGGACCGGGGAGCTGTTTTTT.

This clonotype was observed a handful of times. The chain is built from TRBV20-1 and TRBJ2-7; D call uncertain. This CDR3 spans 13 amino acids. V was shortened by 4 bases and J by 6 bases, with 16 bases between the two germline ends. The germline gives CDR1 DFQATT, CDR2 SNEGSKA (reference sequence). CDR3 sequence: CSATGPDKGEQYF. The CDR3 region has the DNA TGCAGTGCTACGGGCCCCGACAAGGGCGAGCAGTACTTC.

This clonotype appeared a few times. The V gene is TRBV5-1, the J gene TRBJ1-2; 7 bases agree with TRBD1. V shed 4 bases, J shed 1 base, and the junction held 7 bases outside the gene matches. In germline, CDR1 is SGHRS, CDR2 YFSETQ. The CDR3 length is 15 residues. CDR3 in DNA: TGCGCCAGCAGCCGTACGCGGGACAGTAACTATGGCTACACCTTC. It translates to CASSRTRDSNYGYTF.

Of note for this clonotype: One end of the junction is discordant with germline, which a read error may explain. This chain connects TRBV7-9 to TRBJ2-7; no clear D. Germline V CDR1 and CDR2: SEHNR, FQNEAQ (reference sequence). This CDR3 comprises 12 residues. The CDR3 here is CASKRSSDEQYF. The CDR3 DNA is TGTGCCAGCAAAAGGTCCTCCGACGAGCAGTACTTC. Looking up the rest from reference TRBV7-9 and TRBJ2-7 gives the full variable domain: DTGVSQNPRHKITKRGQNVTFRCDPISEHNRLYWYRQTLGQGPEFLTYFQNEAQLEKSRLLSDRFSAERPKGSFSTLEIQRTEQGDSAMYLCASKRSSDEQYFGPGTRLTVT.

J is TRBJ2-3 and V is TRBV5-5; 8 bases line up with TRBD1. The CDR3 is 15 amino acids. V was clipped by 5 bases and J by 2 bases; unmatched bases: 7. The germline V gene has CDR1 SGHKS and CDR2 YYEKEE (reference sequence). The CDR3 loop is CASSPGTGNTDTQYF. The CDR3 coding sequence is TGTGCCAGCAGTCCCGGGACAGGCAACACAGATACGCAGTATTTT.

This clonotype was detected only a few times. The CDR3 coding sequence is TGTGCCTGGAGTACAGGGACTAGCGAAAACTACAATGAGCAGTTCTTC. Its protein product is CAWSTGTSENYNEQFF. This chain links TRBV30 with TRBJ2-1; 10 bases agree with TRBD2. V lost 2 bases, J lost 3 bases, and 7 bases stayed unmatched. This CDR3 is built from 16 residues. CDR1 is GTSNPN, CDR2 SVGIG, per germline (reference sequence).

Only a few counts were recorded for this clonotype. J is TRBJ2-7 and V is TRBV7-9, with D hard to call. CDR1 is SEHNR, CDR2 FQNEAQ, per germline (reference sequence). Trimming cost V 1 base and J 6 bases, with 10 bases left between them. The CDR3 runs 13 residues. In DNA, the CDR3 is TGTGCCAGCAGCTTAGAGGCTCACTCCGAGCAGTACTTC. It codes for CASSLEAHSEQYF. Complete variable domain (other parts from reference TRBV7-9 and TRBJ2-7): DTGVSQNPRHKITKRGQNVTFRCDPISEHNRLYWYRQTLGQGPEFLTYFQNEAQLEKSRLLSDRFSAERPKGSFSTLEIQRTEQGDSAMYLCASSLEAHSEQYFGPGTRLTVT.

The chain combines TRBV5-1 with TRBJ2-5; D possibly matches TRBD1 or TRBD2 (5 bases each). The CDR3 runs to 13 residues. CDR1 is SGHRS and CDR2 is YFSETQ in the germline V gene. V was cut by 3 bases and J by 4 bases, with 10 bases left in between. CDR3: CASSWGIGETQYF. The DNA of the CDR3 is TGCGCCAGCAGCTGGGGGATAGGAGAGACCCAGTACTTC. Full variable domain (rest looked up from reference TRBV5-1 and TRBJ2-5): KAGVTQTPRYLIKTRGQQVTLSCSPISGHRSVSWYQQTPGQGLQFLFEYFSETQRNKGNFPGRFSGRQFSNSRSEMNVSTLELGDSALYLCASSWGIGETQYFGPGTRLLVL.

The chain combines TRBV20-1 with TRBJ2-1, with 8 bases aligning to TRBD2. The CDR3 has 16 residues. Germline V gene data show CDR1 as DFQATT and CDR2 as SNEGSKA (reference sequence). The V gene end was trimmed by 0 bases and the J gene end by 0 bases; junction bases not matched to a gene: 4. CDR3 DNA: TGCAGTGCTAGAGATGGGGCGGGAGGCTCCTACAATGAGCAGTTCTTC. Translating it yields CSARDGAGGSYNEQFF.

A remark on this clonotype: The germline gene is not matched at one end of the junction; a read error may be the cause. The gene calls are TRBV12-3 or TRBV12-4 and TRBJ2-5; D might be TRBD1 (5 bases). The J call may be wrong; the DNA end is better matched by TRBJ2-7. The CDR3 has 15 amino acids. CDR3 loop: CASSLRAGISSEQYF. CDR3 in DNA: TGTGCCAGCAGTTTAAGGGCAGGGATATCCTCCGAGCAGTACTTC.

The chain has TRBV2 and TRBJ1-5; D is ambiguous. The germline CDR1 and CDR2 sequences are SNHLY and FYNNEI. Trimming took 1 base from V and 3 from J, leaving 10 bases between them. The length of the CDR3 is 15 residues. CDR3 protein: CASSEGEVDNQPQHF. CDR3 DNA sequence: TGTGCCAGCAGTGAAGGTGAGGTTGACAATCAGCCCCAGCATTTT.

V gene TRBV7-8 combines with J gene TRBJ1-5; D may be TRBD1 (5 bases). This CDR3 comprises 14 residues. Germline-derived CDR1 and CDR2 are SGHVS and FQNEAQ. The V and J ends lost 4 bases and 9 bases respectively, with 16 bases between them. The CDR3 loop is CASSSQQGGPPQHF. The CDR3, as DNA: TGTGCCAGCAGCTCCCAGCAGGGAGGTCCGCCCCAGCATTTT.

The V gene is TRBV7-2, the J gene TRBJ1-4, with D perhaps TRBD1 (6 bases). Trimming pared 6 bases from V and 0 bases from J, leaving 14 bases between. This CDR3 spans 16 amino acids. CDR1 and CDR2 (germline): SGHTA, FQGNSA. The CDR3 DNA reads TGTGCCAGCAGTTCGGACAGAGTTGCAACTAATGAAAAACTGTTTTTT. Its protein is CASSSDRVATNEKLFF.

The chain is built from TRBV20-1 and TRBJ2-1, with no clear D. The CDR3 has 13 amino acids. The V gene lost 5 bases and the J gene lost 5 bases, with 13 bases spanning the gap. In germline, CDR1 is DFQATT, CDR2 SNEGSKA (reference sequence). In nucleotides, the CDR3 is TGCAGTGCTGGGGATAGCCCCAACAATGAGCAGTTCTTC. Translation: CSAGDSPNNEQFF.

In regard to this clonotype: One base away lies a much larger clone, so this may be a sequencing read error. The chain carries TRBV4-1 and TRBJ1-6; D ambiguous. Germline CDR1 and CDR2: MGHRA and YSYEKL. The CDR3 contains 16 residues. CDR3 residues: CASSQVFRASNSHLHF. The CDR3 nucleotides read TGCGCCAGCAGCCAAGTATTCCGGGCCTCCAATTCACACCTCCACTTT.